This T cell receptor (beta chain) was retrieved from a study of cytomegalovirus exposure and HLA in healthy donors (dated by TCRdb to 2016 to 2017). With regard to the full study: An earlier analysis of several hundred of the donors reported 250 to 350 Gb of sequence data and 100 million to 140 million unique TCR beta sequences from 150 million to 200 million T cells. Roughly 300 gigabases of sequencing data and roughly 80 million unique TCR sequences made up an early release that covered over 550 HLA-typed donors. Of the roughly 400 genotyped donors, over 80% were placed in the genetic ancestry cluster associated with self-reported Caucasian donors. The study was designed to test whether signatures of past pathogen exposure could be identified by cataloging public T cell receptors. The study profiled the T cell repertoires of 500 to 800 subjects by immunosequencing and related them to cytomegalovirus serostatus. Besides the first cohort of 550 to 750 subjects, a separate validation cohort made up of about 120 different subjects was used. To predict cytomegalovirus infection status, the study brought together high-throughput TCR immunosequencing, statistical association of individual TCRs with disease status, and machine learning. A later analysis re-analyzed previously published TCR beta repertoires from about 730 donors and added high-resolution HLA genotyping to study TCR occurrence patterns. In the later analysis, no new phenotypic data were used to find candidate immune exposures; instead, reliance was placed on TCR beta sequences and their occurrence across donors. To decide whether each TCR beta V gene segment behaved as functional or pseudogenic, an earlier analysis of fewer than 750 of the donors relied on high-throughput TCR beta sequencing. Donor age, sex, ethnicity and CMV serostatus were collected together with the repertoire data. In a later genetic analysis, genome-wide SNP genotypes for 398 of the 666 donors were used, and that subset was treated as a discovery cohort. All discovery cohort repertoires had been generated on a single sequencing platform. HLA typing included class I and class II loci at four-digit resolution. The number of donors typed differed by locus, with roughly 629-640 for A, B, C, DRB1 and DQB1, 522 for DQA1, 606 for DPA1, and some 440 for DPB1. Four or five DR-DQ haplotypes were handled as single units for association and clustering because linkage in the cohort was strong. Across some 400 genotyped donors of the cohort, an average of about 200,000 unique TCR beta nucleotide sequences per donor were sequenced, and around 20% of those sequences were non-productive.

The cohort consisted of 670 or so healthy bone marrow donors. At the time of sampling, all cohort members were nominally healthy, though unrecorded immune exposures were likely present. The donor was CMV seropositive and belonged to the group of 250 to 350 seropositive cohort members. Every donor gave a peripheral blood sample, and the peripheral blood mononuclear cells from that sample were used for TCR beta sequencing. The Qiagen DNeasy Blood Extraction Kit was used to extract genomic DNA from the blood cell samples. V loses 6 bases, J loses 4 bases, and the germline ends lie 15 bases apart. CDR1 and CDR2 were assigned from the germline V gene as MNHEY and SVGAGI. The CDR3 measures 14 amino acids from cysteine to phenylalanine. CDR3 DNA is the only sequence kept; it has 42 bases, read in frame from the first base. Libraries were made using the immunoSEQ multiplex PCR assay. The multiplex PCR relied on a mix of 60 forward primers for TCR Vbeta segments and 13 reverse primers for TCR Jbeta segments. Amplification of the CDR3 region of rearranged TCR beta genes was performed with a multiplex PCR assay on genomic DNA. On the Illumina HiSeq System, the amplified TCR beta libraries were sequenced as 87-base-pair reads. Concerning the study's data processing: In a later analysis, tens of millions of unique TCR beta chains were counted across the approximately 640 repertoires, and approximately 11 million of these chains were shared by at least two donors. A nearest-neighbor algorithm error-corrected the raw reads and collapsed the reads into unique sequences, merging closely related sequences to remove PCR and sequencing errors. V, D and J gene segments were assigned by aligning CDR3 sequences to IMGT reference sequences. Each retained sequence needed at least a six-nucleotide match to both a V gene segment and a J gene segment. Rearrangements were called productive when the CDR3 lacked stop codons and stayed in frame with V and J; all others were non-productive. CDR3 was defined by IMGT convention, running from the second conserved V-encoded cysteine to the conserved J-encoded phenylalanine. In an earlier analysis of 587 of the donors, sequences lacking an unambiguous match to a single V gene segment were excluded. An earlier analysis of roughly 590 of the donors called V segments functional above 56.7% productive rearrangements and segregating when the between-donor standard deviation exceeded 5%. A statistical classification framework was built to diagnose cytomegalovirus status from the catalog of TCR beta chain sequences. A later analysis assigned V and J genes by comparing TCR nucleotide sequences with IMGT/GENE-DB human TR gene sequences. The TCRdist pipeline was used in a later analysis to assign CDR3 sequences and most-parsimonious VDJ recombination scenarios. In a later analysis, every TCR beta chain was defined by the combination of its CDR3 amino acid sequence and its V-gene family, and reads without a unique V-gene family were dropped. In a later analysis, some 600 highly shared, low-generation-probability nucleotide sequences were removed to address suspected cross-contamination and a sequencing artifact. For each public chain, a later analysis derived a clonal expansion index from normalized ranks of inferred template counts within each repertoire. Generation probabilities in a later analysis came from a VDJ recombination model fitted to out-of-frame rearrangements, and those results were checked against IGoR. Hypergeometric tests were used in a later analysis to score TCR-TCR, TCR-HLA and TCR-CMV co-occurrence, with a repertoire-size bias correction applied to the TCR pairs. A later analysis estimated false discovery rates by permuting HLA or CMV assignments 20 times. In a later analysis, co-occurring TCRs were grouped using DBSCAN, and TCRdist sequence similarity was added for clustering within HLA-allele-positive subsets. Repertoires with fewer than 30,000 or more than 120,000 public chains, plus five repertoires with anomalous nucleotide sharing, were excluded from co-occurrence clustering. This immuneACCESS table, as held by TCRdb, lists in-frame sequences with V and J called but not all clones. Of the missing ones, under half trace to an unresolved V gene in checked studies; the others have no known cause. V, J and clone size are taken as reported in that table, and D and trimming were inferred from the DNA itself. Present in this sample are some 150,000 clones, about four fifths of which were seen just once. The top ten constitute 3.5% to 5% of the sample.

With respect to this clone: Its antigen specificity is not known. The input lacks base qualities; no much larger clone sits a single base away.

Overall study results and their limits: In vitro tests confirmed that a few of the cytomegalovirus-associated TCR beta chains recognize cytomegalovirus antigens. In both the original and validation cohorts, the classifier was reported to diagnose cytomegalovirus status with high specificity and sensitivity. In an earlier analysis of several hundred of the donors, most TCR beta V segments were observed in productive rearrangements about 87% or about 30% of the time, broadly matching IMGT annotations. Only TCR beta chains were sequenced in this cohort, and the absence of alpha or paired-chain data limited detectable features. A later analysis associated 16,951 TCR beta sequences with specific HLA alleles at a false discovery rate of 0.05. A further reported finding was that TCR beta sequences accurately predicted the HLA-A and HLA-B alleles for most subjects in the first cohort. Immune exposure information for the cohort was limited to CMV serostatus. The 87-base-pair reads could not distinguish some IMGT-functional V segments, including TRBV6-2 and TRBV6-3, so those segments were excluded. Compared with equally common non-associated chains, HLA-associated TCR beta chains in a later analysis were more clonally expanded and had lower generation probabilities. Sequencing depth was assumed to be roughly uniform across donors in the presence/absence analyses, though that assumption may not hold. HLA typing was unavailable for some donors at each locus, so association tests used only the typed subset. V-gene and J-gene trimming of TCR beta chains was associated with a missense DCLRE1C variant in a later genetic analysis, and the association was replicated in an independent cohort. Correlated functional status among segregating V segments might be attributable to linkage disequilibrium, but an unknown experimental factor could not be ruled out. A total of 150 or so TCR beta chains were listed by the study as associated with cytomegalovirus. In a later genetic analysis, fewer N-insertions in productive TCRs were reported among donors in an Asian-associated ancestry cluster than the roughly 700-donor mean. Strong co-occurrence of HLA alleles, especially DR and DQ, made assigning TCR associations to individual alleles difficult. Because counts were too low, around 18 rarely observed V segments, including chromosome 9 orphons, were left out of the earlier analysis of approximately 500 of the donors. Several of the top co-occurrence clusters appeared to be linked to parvovirus B19, influenza, CMV and Epstein-Barr virus, according to a later analysis. Most TCR sequences were observed very rarely across donors, whereas some public TCRs were present in many individuals. It was suggested by the authors that the approach could potentially be generalized to other disease states and immunological phenotypes. A group of highly shared sequence variants was considered likely to be a technical artifact of the sequencing pipeline. According to a later analysis, most CMV-associated TCR beta chains appeared to be HLA-restricted, and the HLA associations seemed to be driven largely by CMV exposure. According to a later analysis, TCR association rates differed among HLA loci, with DRB1 alleles showing the most associated TCRs and HLA-C alleles showing the fewest.

Sequencing input: PBMCs. The sequence was obtained from a man aged 40-49 years in good health and CMV-seropositive. The sequence is built from TRBV6-5 and TRBJ1-2, with the D gene not confidently named. The sequence in DNA is TGTGCCAGCAGCTCTCCGAACGCAGGCTATGGCTACACCTTC. This yields the protein CASSSPNAGYGYTF.